The rows below give T cell receptor beta chains drawn from one sample of a study of early T cells in non-severe SARS-CoV-2 infection. TCRdb recomputed calls from the 5' RACE reads with MiXCR, one row per CDR3 protein. This sample has 70,000 to 90,000 distinct CDR3 sequences; about 15% occur once, and the top ten carry 4.5% to 7%. Sequences were obtained from whole blood. The source is an adult who was a healthcare worker with PCR-confirmed SARS-CoV-2 infection or an uninfected control (not recorded which). The CDR3 runs from the conserved cysteine through the conserved F or W. The order of the fields is clone size, J gene, V gene, D gene, CDR3 protein, CDR3 DNA. D genes are given only for firm matches. Where a row states a size, it is once, few, many or the class of an expanded clone; other rows omit it.

size: few; J: TRBJ2-5; V: TRBV11-2; D: TRBD2; CDR3: CASSLGTLAGEGETQYF; DNA: TGTGCCAGCAGCTTAGGGACCCTGGCGGGAGAAGGAGAGACCCAGTACTTC
size: NA; J: TRBJ2-3; V: TRBV2; D: NA; CDR3: CASSPLLNDTQYF; DNA: TGTGCCAGCAGTCCCCTTTTGAACGATACGCAGTATTTT
size: few; J: TRBJ1-4; V: TRBV5-1; D: TRBD1; CDR3: CASSLQGTNEKLFF; DNA: TGCGCCAGCAGCTTACAGGGGACTAATGAAAAACTGTTTTTT
size: many; J: TRBJ2-7; V: TRBV6-6; D: NA; CDR3: CASSLTAGFPYEQYF; DNA: TGTGCCAGCAGCCTAACAGCAGGGTTTCCCTACGAGCAGTACTTC
size: NA; J: TRBJ1-4; V: TRBV9; D: NA; CDR3: CASSGNGDRREKLFF; DNA: TGTGCCAGCAGCGGTAACGGGGACCGGAGGGAAAAACTGTTTTTT
size: NA; J: TRBJ2-7; V: TRBV20-1; D: NA; CDR3: CSARDATYEQYF; DNA: TGCAGTGCTAGAGACGCCACCTACGAGCAGTACTTC
size: few; J: TRBJ2-1; V: TRBV3-1; D: TRBD2; CDR3: CASSLKRGLALNEQFF; DNA: TGTGCCAGCAGCCTCAAACGGGGACTAGCCCTCAATGAGCAGTTCTTC
size: NA; J: TRBJ2-7; V: TRBV7-9; D: NA; CDR3: CDSSLFEYEQYF; DNA: TGTGACAGCAGCTTATTCGAGTACGAGCAGTACTTC
size: few; J: TRBJ2-7; V: TRBV3-1; D: NA; CDR3: CASSQGPWGPDEQYF; DNA: TGTGCCAGCAGCCAGGGTCCGTGGGGCCCAGACGAGCAGTACTTC
size: NA; J: TRBJ1-1; V: TRBV5-1; D: NA; CDR3: CASSLAGDTPKAFF; DNA: TGCGCCAGCAGCTTGGCCGGGGACACCCCTAAAGCTTTCTTT
size: NA; J: TRBJ2-1; V: TRBV9; D: NA; CDR3: CASSTTREDNEQFF; DNA: TGTGCCAGCAGCACAACCAGGGAGGACAATGAGCAGTTCTTC
size: NA; J: TRBJ2-1; V: TRBV29-1; D: NA; CDR3: CSAYRNHNEQFF; DNA: TGCAGCGCCTACAGGAACCACAATGAGCAGTTCTTC
size: NA; J: TRBJ2-1; V: TRBV12-3/TRBV12-4; D: TRBD2; CDR3: CASSPGLANNEQFF; DNA: TGTGCCAGCAGTCCTGGACTAGCCAACAATGAGCAGTTCTTC
size: few; J: TRBJ1-1; V: TRBV11-2; D: NA; CDR3: CASSLGTATEAFF; DNA: TGTGCCAGCAGCTTAGGGACAGCCACTGAAGCTTTCTTT
size: many; J: TRBJ2-7; V: TRBV28; D: NA; CDR3: CASSLFGAYEQYF; DNA: TGTGCCAGCAGTTTGTTTGGGGCCTACGAGCAGTACTTC
size: few; J: TRBJ2-7; V: TRBV7-2; D: NA; CDR3: CASSLLCRPGYEQYF; DNA: TGTGCCAGCAGCTTACTGTGCAGACCGGGGTACGAGCAGTACTTC
size: NA; J: TRBJ2-1; V: TRBV4-3; D: TRBD2; CDR3: CASSQMASGIPGEQFF; DNA: TGCGCCAGCAGCCAAATGGCTAGCGGGATCCCGGGTGAGCAGTTCTTC
size: few; J: TRBJ2-5; V: TRBV4-3; D: TRBD2; CDR3: CASSQLAGSEETQYF; DNA: TGCGCCAGCAGCCAATTAGCGGGATCGGAAGAGACCCAGTACTTC
size: NA; J: TRBJ1-5; V: TRBV12-3/TRBV12-4; D: NA; CDR3: CASRSTAYSNQPQHF; DNA: TGTGCCAGCAGATCGACAGCCTATAGCAATCAGCCCCAGCATTTT
size: NA; J: TRBJ2-4; V: TRBV28; D: NA; CDR3: CASRIRQNLMGIQYF; DNA: TGTGCCAGCAGAATTAGACAGAACCTTATGGGCATTCAGTACTTC
size: NA; J: TRBJ2-7; V: TRBV29-1; D: NA; CDR3: CSVEDGSREQYF; DNA: TGCAGCGTTGAAGATGGTAGCCGCGAGCAGTACTTC
size: NA; J: TRBJ2-7; V: TRBV4-1; D: TRBD2; CDR3: CASSQDRGTSGRASYEQYF; DNA: TGCGCCAGCAGCCAAGATCGGGGGACTAGCGGGAGGGCCTCCTACGAGCAGTACTTC